This TCR beta chain was captured by sequencing in a study of blood T cells in healthy people across ages. Overall study: Capturing about one barcoded beta molecule per two T cells was achieved by template switching. General study findings and limits: It was not possible, with unsorted PBMCs, to conclusively compare naive and antigen-experienced cells.

This clonotype was seen a handful of times. As yet, its antigen is unknown. Next came a second PCR, run for about 7 to 12 cycles, which used a sample-barcoded 5' primer along with a J-beta primer mix. TCRdb re-derived calls from the 5' RACE reads in MiXCR, one entry per CDR3 protein. The sample has some 1.4 million distinct CDR3 sequences, 42% seen once. Peripheral blood was drawn, roughly 10 milliliters per donor. This receptor was identified in a woman aged 18-29 years in good health. Sample: blood.

DNA for the CDR3: TGCAGCCTATCAGGTAGCGGGAGCACAGATACGCAGTATTTT. Residues: CSLSGSGSTDTQYF. The J gene is TRBJ2-3, the V gene TRBV29-1; 7 nucleotides match TRBD2. Germline lookup yields CDR1 SQVTM and CDR2 ANQGSEA. Unmatched junction bases numbered 8, after V lost 8 bases and J lost 0 bases. The CDR3 covers 14 residues.